Listed below are T cell receptor beta chains from one sample, sequenced in a study of beta chain features in type 1 diabetes. TCRdb's copy holds only in-frame clones and misses some; the assay was immunoSEQ multiplex PCR. The sample holds roughly 400,000 clones; approximately 15% are singletons and the top ten take roughly 0.038%. The specimen sequenced was naive CD4+ T cells from blood. The origin of the receptors is a man under 40 in good health. Both conserved end residues are part of each CDR3. Each record gives: J gene, V gene, clone size, D gene, CDR3 protein, CDR3 DNA. D genes are given only for firm matches. Clone size is stated in some rows and not others, as once, few, many or a class when expanded.

TRBJ2-3	TRBV29-1	few	NA	CSVEDLDRTDTQYF	TGCAGCGTTGAAGATCTAGACAGAACAGATACGCAGTATTTT
TRBJ1-5	TRBV27	NA	TRBD1	CASSSGQPLNSNQPQHF	TGTGCCAGCAGTTCGGGACAGCCGTTAAATAGCAATCAGCCCCAGCATTTT
TRBJ1-2	TRBV19	few	NA	CASSTRGPRGYTF	TGTGCCAGTAGTACGAGGGGCCCGAGGGGCTACACCTTC
TRBJ1-1	TRBV6-5	few	TRBD1	CASSRDSPMNTEAFF	TGTGCCAGCAGCCGGGACAGCCCCATGAACACTGAAGCTTTCTTT
TRBJ2-1	TRBV29-1	NA	TRBD2	CSVANSGRGNEQFF	TGCAGCGTTGCCAATAGCGGGAGAGGAAATGAGCAGTTCTTC
TRBJ2-5	TRBV5-6	few	NA	CASSRGIPVETQYF	TGTGCCAGCAGTCGAGGTATCCCAGTGGAGACCCAGTACTTC
TRBJ2-1	TRBV9	once	NA	CASSPQVFGNEQFF	TGTGCCAGCAGCCCCCAGGTGTTCGGAAATGAGCAGTTCTTC
TRBJ2-3	TRBV6-9	few	TRBD2	CASRRYGRAPDTQYF	TGTGCCAGCAGACGTTACGGGAGGGCCCCAGATACGCAGTATTTT
TRBJ2-5	TRBV7-2	NA	TRBD2	CASSLPLAGVETQYF	TGTGCCAGCAGCCTACCGTTAGCGGGAGTAGAGACCCAGTACTTC
TRBJ1-1	TRBV5-4	NA	NA	CASSPDGLGANTEAFF	TGTGCCAGCAGCCCGGATGGGTTAGGGGCGAACACTGAAGCTTTCTTT
TRBJ1-2	TRBV10-2	NA	TRBD1	CASSALDRGYNGYTF	TGCGCCAGCAGTGCGCTCGACAGGGGGTATAATGGCTACACCTTC
TRBJ2-3	TRBV5-4	NA	NA	CASSRRDFTTDTQYF	TGTGCCAGCAGCCGGAGGGACTTTACCACAGATACGCAGTATTTT
TRBJ2-4	TRBV27	few	NA	CASSPTSMRDIQYF	TGTGCCAGCAGTCCAACTAGTATGAGGGACATTCAGTACTTC
TRBJ2-7	TRBV7-2	few	NA	CASSSGQPSQQYF	TGTGCCAGCAGCTCCGGACAGCCTAGCCAGCAGTACTTC
TRBJ2-1	TRBV19	NA	NA	CASSIQSSYNEQFF	TGTGCCAGTAGTATCCAGAGCTCCTACAATGAGCAGTTCTTC
TRBJ1-2	TRBV14	NA	TRBD1	CASSRWTGSDGYTF	TGTGCCAGCAGCCGTTGGACAGGGTCGGATGGCTACACCTTC
TRBJ1-2	TRBV7-9	few	TRBD1	CASSLADRHGYTF	TGTGCCAGCAGCTTAGCGGACAGGCACGGCTACACCTTC
TRBJ1-1	TRBV5-8	NA	NA	CASSLGRPMNTEAFF	TGTGCCAGCAGCTTGGGTCGGCCGATGAACACTGAAGCTTTCTTT
TRBJ1-2	TRBV5-6	NA	TRBD1	CASSSTGGLLYGYTF	TGTGCCAGCAGCTCGACAGGGGGCCTTCTCTATGGCTACACCTTC
TRBJ2-7	TRBV5-6	NA	TRBD2	CASSFVPAGRAEQYF	TGTGCCAGCAGCTTCGTTCCCGCTGGGAGGGCCGAGCAGTACTTC
TRBJ2-1	TRBV5-4	few	NA	CASSGGTGTLSINEQFF	TGTGCCAGCAGCGGGGGGACCGGGACTCTATCGATCAATGAGCAGTTCTTC
TRBJ1-2	TRBV27	NA	TRBD1	CASSWSGTGRTLKSNYGYTF	TGTGCCAGCAGTTGGTCCGGGACAGGGAGGACTCTTAAGTCTAACTATGGCTACACCTTC
TRBJ2-3	TRBV9	NA	NA	CASSISGGTDTQYF	TGTGCCAGCAGCATTAGCGGAGGCACAGATACGCAGTATTTT